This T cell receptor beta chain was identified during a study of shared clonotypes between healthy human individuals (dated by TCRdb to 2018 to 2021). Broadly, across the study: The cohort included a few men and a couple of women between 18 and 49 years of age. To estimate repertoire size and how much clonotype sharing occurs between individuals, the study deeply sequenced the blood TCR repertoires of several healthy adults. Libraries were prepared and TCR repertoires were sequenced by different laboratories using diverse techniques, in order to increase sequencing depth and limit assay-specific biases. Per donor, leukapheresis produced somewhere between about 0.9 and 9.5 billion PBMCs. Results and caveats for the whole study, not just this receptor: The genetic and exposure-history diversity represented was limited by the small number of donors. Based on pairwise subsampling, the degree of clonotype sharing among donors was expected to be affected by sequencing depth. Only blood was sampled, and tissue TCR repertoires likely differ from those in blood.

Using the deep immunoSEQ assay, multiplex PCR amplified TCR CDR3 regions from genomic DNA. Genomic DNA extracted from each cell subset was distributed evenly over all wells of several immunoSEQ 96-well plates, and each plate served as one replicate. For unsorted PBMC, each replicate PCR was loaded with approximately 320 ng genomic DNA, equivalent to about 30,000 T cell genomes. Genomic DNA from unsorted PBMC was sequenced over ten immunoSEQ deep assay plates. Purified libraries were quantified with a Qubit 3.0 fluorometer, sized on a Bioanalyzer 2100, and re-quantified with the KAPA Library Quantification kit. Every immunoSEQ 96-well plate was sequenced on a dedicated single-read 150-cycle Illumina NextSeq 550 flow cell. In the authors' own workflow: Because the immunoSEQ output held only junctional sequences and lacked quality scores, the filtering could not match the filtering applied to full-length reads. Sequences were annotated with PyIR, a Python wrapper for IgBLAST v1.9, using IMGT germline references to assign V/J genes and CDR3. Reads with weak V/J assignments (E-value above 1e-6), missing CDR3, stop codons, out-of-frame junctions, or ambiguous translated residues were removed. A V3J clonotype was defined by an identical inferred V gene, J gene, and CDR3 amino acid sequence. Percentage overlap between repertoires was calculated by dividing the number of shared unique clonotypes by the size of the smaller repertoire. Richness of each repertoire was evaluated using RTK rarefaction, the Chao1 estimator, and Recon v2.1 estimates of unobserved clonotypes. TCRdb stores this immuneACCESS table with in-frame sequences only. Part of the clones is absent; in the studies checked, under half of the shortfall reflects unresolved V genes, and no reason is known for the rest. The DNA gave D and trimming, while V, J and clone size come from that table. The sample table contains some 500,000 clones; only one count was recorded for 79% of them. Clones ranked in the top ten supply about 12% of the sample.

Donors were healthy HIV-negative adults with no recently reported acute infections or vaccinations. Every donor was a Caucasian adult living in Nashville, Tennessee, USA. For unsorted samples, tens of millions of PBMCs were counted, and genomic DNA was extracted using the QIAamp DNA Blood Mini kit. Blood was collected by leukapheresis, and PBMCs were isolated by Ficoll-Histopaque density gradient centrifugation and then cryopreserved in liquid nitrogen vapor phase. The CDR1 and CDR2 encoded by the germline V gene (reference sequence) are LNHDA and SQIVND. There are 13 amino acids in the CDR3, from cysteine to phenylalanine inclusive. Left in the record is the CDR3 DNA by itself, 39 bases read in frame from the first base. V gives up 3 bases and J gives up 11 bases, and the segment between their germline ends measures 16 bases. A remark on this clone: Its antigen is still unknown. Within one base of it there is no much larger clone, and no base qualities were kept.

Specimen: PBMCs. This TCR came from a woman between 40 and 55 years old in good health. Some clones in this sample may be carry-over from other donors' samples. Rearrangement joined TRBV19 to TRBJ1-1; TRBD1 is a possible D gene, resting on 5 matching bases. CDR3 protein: CASSISRGPRAFF. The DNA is TGTGCCAGTAGTATTTCCCGGGGCCCGCGGGCTTTCTTT.